This T cell receptor beta chain was captured by sequencing in a study of T cells in Graves' hyperthyroidism and ophthalmopathy. Findings and limits, study-wide: Ophthalmopathy could be told apart from stable hyperthyroidism with a 13 V-J model. With a median lead of 6.5 months before onset, the model predicted ophthalmopathy.

PBMCs were obtained from approximately 9.2 ml fresh peripheral blood. Germline V gene lookup returns CDR1 KGHDR and CDR2 SFDVKD. Trimming stripped 2 bases from V and 3 bases from J, with 8 bases between. CDR3 size: 14 residues. Comment on this clonotype: The antigen remains undetermined.

Amplified regions were TCR beta CDR3 sequences from RNA transcripts. TCR CDR3 underwent first-round RT-PCR with the HTBI primer set. TCRdb itself ran the multiplex PCR reads through MiXCR, one entry per CDR3 protein. Counted here are 130,000 or so distinct CDR3 sequences, around 21% occurring once; the ten biggest clones make up 60% to 80%. The TCR was taken from a woman aged 45-60 years with Graves' hyperthyroidism that later progressed to Graves' ophthalmopathy. The material sequenced was blood. The chain links TRBV24-1 to TRBJ2-3; D perhaps matches TRBD2 (5 bases). The CDR3 region has the DNA TGTGCCACCAGTGATTCGGGGTTTACAGATACGCAGTATTTT. This translates into CATSDSGFTDTQYF.